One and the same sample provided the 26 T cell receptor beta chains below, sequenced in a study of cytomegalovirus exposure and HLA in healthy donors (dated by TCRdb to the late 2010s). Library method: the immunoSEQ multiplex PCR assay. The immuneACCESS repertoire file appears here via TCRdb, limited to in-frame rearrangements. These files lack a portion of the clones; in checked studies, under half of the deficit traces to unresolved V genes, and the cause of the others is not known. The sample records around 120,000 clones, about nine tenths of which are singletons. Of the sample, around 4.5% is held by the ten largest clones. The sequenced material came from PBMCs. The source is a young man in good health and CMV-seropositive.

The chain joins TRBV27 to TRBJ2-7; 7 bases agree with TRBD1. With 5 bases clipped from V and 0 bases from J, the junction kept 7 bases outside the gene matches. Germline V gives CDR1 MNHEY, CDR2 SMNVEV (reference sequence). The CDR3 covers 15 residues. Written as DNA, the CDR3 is TGTGCCAGCAGTAAAGACGGGACAGACTCCTACGAGCAGTACTTC. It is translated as CASSKDGTDSYEQYF.

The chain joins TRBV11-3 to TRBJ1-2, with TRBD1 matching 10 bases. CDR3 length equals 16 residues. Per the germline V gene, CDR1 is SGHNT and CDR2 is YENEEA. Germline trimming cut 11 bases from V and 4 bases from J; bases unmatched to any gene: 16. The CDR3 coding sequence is TGTGCCTTAGGGGGTCCCGGACAGGGGGTTTTCTATGGCTACACCTTC. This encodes CALGGPGQGVFYGYTF.

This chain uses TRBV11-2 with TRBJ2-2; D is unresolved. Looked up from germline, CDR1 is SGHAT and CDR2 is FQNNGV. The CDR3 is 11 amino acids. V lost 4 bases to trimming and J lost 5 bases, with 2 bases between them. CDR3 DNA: TGTGCCAGCAGCTCTACCGGGGAGCTGTTTTTT. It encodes CASSSTGELFF.

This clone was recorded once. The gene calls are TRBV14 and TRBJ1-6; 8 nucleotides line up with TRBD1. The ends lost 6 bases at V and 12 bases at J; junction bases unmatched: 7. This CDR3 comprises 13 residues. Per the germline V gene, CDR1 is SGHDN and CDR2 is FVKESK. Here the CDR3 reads CASRPGGPGPLHF. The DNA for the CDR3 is TGTGCCAGCAGGCCAGGGGGCCCCGGACCCCTCCACTTT. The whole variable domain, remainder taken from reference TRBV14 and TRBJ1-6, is EAGVTQFPSHSVIEKGQTVTLRCDPISGHDNLYWYRRVMGKEIKFLLHFVKESKQDESGMPNNRFLAERTGGTYSTLKVQPAELEDSGVYFCASRPGGPGPLHFGNGTRLTVT.

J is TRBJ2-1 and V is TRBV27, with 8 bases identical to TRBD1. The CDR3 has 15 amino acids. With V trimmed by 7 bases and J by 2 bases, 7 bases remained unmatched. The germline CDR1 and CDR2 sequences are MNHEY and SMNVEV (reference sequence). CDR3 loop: CASNTRQGTYNEQFF. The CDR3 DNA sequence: TGTGCCAGCAACACCCGACAGGGGACCTACAATGAGCAGTTCTTC.

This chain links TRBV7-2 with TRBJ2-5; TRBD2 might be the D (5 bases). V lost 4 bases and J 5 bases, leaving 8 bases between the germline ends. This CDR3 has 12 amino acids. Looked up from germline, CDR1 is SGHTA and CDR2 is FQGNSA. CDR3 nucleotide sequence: TGTGCCAGCAGCTGGTCGGGGGAGACCCAGTACTTC. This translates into CASSWSGETQYF.

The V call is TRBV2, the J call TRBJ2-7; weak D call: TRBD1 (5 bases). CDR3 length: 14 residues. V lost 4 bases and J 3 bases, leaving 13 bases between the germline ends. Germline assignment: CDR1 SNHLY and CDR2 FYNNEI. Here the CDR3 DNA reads TGTGCCAGCAGTGGCCGGGCAAGGGGCTACGAGCAGTACTTC. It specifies CASSGRARGYEQYF.

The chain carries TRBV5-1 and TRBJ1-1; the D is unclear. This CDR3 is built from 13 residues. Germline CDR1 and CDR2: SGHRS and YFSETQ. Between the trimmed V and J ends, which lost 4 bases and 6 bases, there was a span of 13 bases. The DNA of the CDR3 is TGCGCCAGCAGCGCGGGCCCTGGCCCTGAAGCTTTCTTT. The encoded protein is CASSAGPGPEAFF.

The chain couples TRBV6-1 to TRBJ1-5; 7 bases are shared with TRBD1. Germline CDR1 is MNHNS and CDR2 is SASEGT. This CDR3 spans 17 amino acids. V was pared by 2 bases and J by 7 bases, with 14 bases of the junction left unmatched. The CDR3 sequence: CASSELAYRGRWQPQHF. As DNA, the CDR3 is TGTGCCAGCAGTGAATTGGCATACAGGGGTCGATGGCAGCCCCAGCATTTT.

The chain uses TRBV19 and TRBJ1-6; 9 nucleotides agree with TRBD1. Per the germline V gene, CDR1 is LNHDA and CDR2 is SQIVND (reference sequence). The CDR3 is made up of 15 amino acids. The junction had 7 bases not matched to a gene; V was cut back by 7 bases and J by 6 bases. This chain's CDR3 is CASTRGTGTNSPLHF. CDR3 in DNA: TGTGCCAGTACCCGAGGGACAGGGACTAATTCACCCCTCCACTTT.

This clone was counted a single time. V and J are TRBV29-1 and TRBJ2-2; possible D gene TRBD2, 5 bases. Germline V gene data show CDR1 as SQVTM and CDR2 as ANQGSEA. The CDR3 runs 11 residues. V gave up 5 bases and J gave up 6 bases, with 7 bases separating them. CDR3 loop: CSVIASGELFF. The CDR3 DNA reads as TGCAGCGTTATAGCGTCCGGGGAGCTGTTTTTT.

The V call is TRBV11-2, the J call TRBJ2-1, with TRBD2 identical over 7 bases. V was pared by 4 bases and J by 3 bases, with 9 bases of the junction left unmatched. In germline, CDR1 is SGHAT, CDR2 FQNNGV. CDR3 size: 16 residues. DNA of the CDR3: TGTGCCAGCAGCTGGAGTGGGAGGGCAAACTACAATGAGCAGTTCTTC. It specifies CASSWSGRANYNEQFF.

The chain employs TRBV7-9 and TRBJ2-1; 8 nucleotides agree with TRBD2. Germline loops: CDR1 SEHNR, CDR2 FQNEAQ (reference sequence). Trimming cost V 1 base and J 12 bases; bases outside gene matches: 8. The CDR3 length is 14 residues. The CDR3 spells CASSLGGGRSLQFF. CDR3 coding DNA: TGTGCCAGCAGCTTAGGCGGGGGGCGATCCCTGCAGTTCTTC.

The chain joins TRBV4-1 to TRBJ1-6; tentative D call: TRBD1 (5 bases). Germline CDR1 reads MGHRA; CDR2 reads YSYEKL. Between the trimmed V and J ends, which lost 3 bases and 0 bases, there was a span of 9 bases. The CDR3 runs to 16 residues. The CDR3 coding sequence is TGCGCCAGCAGCCAGGGGCTGGCCTCCTATAATTCACCCCTCCACTTT. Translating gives CASSQGLASYNSPLHF.

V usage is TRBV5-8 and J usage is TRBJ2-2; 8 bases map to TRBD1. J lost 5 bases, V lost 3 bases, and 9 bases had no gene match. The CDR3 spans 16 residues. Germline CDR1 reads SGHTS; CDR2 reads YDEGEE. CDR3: CASSWPGQGLTGELFF. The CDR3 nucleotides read TGTGCCAGCAGCTGGCCCGGACAGGGATTAACCGGGGAGCTGTTTTTT.

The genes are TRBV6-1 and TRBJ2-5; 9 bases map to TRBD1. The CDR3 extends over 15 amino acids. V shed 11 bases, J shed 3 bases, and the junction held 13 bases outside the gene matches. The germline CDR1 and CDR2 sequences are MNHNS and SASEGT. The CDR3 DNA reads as TGTGCCTACAGACCCGCCGGGACAGGGAAAGAGACCCAGTACTTC. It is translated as CAYRPAGTGKETQYF.

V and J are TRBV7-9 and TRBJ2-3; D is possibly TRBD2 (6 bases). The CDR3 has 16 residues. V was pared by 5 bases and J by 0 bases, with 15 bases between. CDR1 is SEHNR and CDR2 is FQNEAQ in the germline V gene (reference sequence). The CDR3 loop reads CASSRGGVTSTDTQYF. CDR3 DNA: TGTGCCAGCAGCCGAGGCGGGGTAACTAGCACAGATACGCAGTATTTT.

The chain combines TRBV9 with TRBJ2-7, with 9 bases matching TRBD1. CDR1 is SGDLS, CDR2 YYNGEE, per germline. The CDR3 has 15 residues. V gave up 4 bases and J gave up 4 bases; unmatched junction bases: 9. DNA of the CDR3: TGTGCCAGCAGCCCAGTCGGGGACAGGGCATACGAGCAGTACTTC. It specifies CASSPVGDRAYEQYF.

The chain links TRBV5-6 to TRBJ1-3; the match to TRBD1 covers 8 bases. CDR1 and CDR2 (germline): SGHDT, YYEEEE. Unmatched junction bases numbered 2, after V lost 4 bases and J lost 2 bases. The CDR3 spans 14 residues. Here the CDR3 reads CASSPDRAGNTIYF. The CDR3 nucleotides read TGTGCCAGCAGCCCGGACAGGGCTGGAAACACCATATATTTT.

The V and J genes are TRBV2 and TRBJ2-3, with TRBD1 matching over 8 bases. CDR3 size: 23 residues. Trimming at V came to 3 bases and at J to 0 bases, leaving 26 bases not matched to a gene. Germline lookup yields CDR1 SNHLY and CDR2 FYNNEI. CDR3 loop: CASSDFWTGPTNLPTSSTDTQYF. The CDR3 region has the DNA TGTGCCAGCAGTGATTTCTGGACAGGGCCTACCAACCTACCCACTTCTAGCACAGATACGCAGTATTTT.

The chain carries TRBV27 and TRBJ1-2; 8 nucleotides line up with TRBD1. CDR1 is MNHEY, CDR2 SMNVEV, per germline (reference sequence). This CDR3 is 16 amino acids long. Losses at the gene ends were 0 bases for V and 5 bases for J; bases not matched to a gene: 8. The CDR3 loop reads CASSLSGAGGYYGYTF. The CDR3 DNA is TGTGCCAGCAGTTTATCAGGGGCAGGGGGCTATTATGGCTACACCTTC.

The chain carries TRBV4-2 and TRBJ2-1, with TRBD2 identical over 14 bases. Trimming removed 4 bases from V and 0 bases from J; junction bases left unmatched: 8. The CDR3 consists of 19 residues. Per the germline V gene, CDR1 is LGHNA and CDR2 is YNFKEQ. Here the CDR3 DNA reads TGTGCCAGCAGCCCCGGGACTAGCGGGGGAACAAGCTCCTACAATGAGCAGTTCTTC. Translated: CASSPGTSGGTSSYNEQFF.

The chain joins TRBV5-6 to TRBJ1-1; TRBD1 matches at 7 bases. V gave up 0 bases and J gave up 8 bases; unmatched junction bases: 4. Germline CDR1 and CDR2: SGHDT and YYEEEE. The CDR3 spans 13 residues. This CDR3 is CASSLVGTVEAFF. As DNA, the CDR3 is TGTGCCAGCAGCTTGGTTGGGACAGTCGAAGCTTTCTTT.

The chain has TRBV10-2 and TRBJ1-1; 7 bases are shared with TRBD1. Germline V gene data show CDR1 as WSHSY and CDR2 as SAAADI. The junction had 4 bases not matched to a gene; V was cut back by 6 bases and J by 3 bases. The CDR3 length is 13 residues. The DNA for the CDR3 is TGCGCCAGCAGCGACAGGGAGCACACTGAAGCTTTCTTT. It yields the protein CASSDREHTEAFF.

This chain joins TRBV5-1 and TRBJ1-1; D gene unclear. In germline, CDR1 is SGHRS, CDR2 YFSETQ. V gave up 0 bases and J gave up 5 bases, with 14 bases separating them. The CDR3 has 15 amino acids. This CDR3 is CASSLEGPRGTEAFF. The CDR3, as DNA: TGCGCCAGCAGCTTGGAAGGGCCTAGAGGGACTGAAGCTTTCTTT.

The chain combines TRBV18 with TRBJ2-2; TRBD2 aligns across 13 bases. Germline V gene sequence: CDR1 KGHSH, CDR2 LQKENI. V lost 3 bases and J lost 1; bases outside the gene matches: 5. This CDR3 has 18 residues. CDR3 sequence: CASSPVGLAGVNTGELFF. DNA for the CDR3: TGTGCCAGCTCACCCGTCGGACTAGCGGGGGTGAACACCGGGGAGCTGTTTTTT.